This T cell receptor (beta chain) was captured by sequencing in a study of cytomegalovirus exposure and HLA in healthy donors. The CDR3 totals 16 residues. J was trimmed by 2 bases and V by 6 bases; bases with no gene match: 11. Germline loops: CDR1 SGHTA, CDR2 FQGTGA. Libraries were prepared by immunoSEQ multiplex PCR; TCRdb keeps only in-frame clonotypes and omits some of them. This sample has 120,000 or so clones, with around nine tenths found just once. The chain carries TRBV7-3 and TRBJ2-5; 8 bases agree with TRBD1. This TCR derives from a young woman in good health and CMV-seronegative. The sample was PBMCs. This CDR3 reads CASSLGQGIVQETQYF. CDR3 in DNA: TGTGCCAGCAGTCTCGGACAGGGAATAGTTCAAGAGACCCAGTACTTC.